The 19 T cell receptor beta chains listed next were all sequenced from one sample in a study of blood T cell repertoires in COVID-19. Generated by immunoSEQ multiplex PCR, the TCRdb table keeps only in-frame clones and is missing some. The sample comprises almost 400,000 clones, roughly 86% of which are singletons, and about 2.5% rests with the top ten. Source material: peripheral blood. These receptors all stem from an older woman with COVID-19, enrolled during active disease.

The V gene is TRBV5-8, the J gene TRBJ2-2; TRBD1 agrees at 11 bases. V lost 5 bases and J lost 0; bases outside the gene matches: 12. Germline V lookup: CDR1 SGHTS, CDR2 YDEGEE. The CDR3 spans 19 residues. CDR3 bases: TGTGCCAGCAGGCGCTCCCGGGACAGGGGGTTCGCGAACACCGGGGAGCTGTTTTTT. Residues: CASRRSRDRGFANTGELFF. The variable domain in full, with the rest retrieved from reference TRBV5-8 and TRBJ2-2, is EAGVTQSPTHLIKTRGQQATLRCSPISGHTSVYWYQQALGLGLQFLLWYDEGEERNRGNFPPRFSGRQFPNYSSELNVNALELEDSALYLCASRRSRDRGFANTGELFFGEGSRLTVL.

The chain joins TRBV18 to TRBJ1-4; 7 nucleotides align to TRBD1. Trimming cost V 5 bases and J 8 bases; bases outside gene matches: 5. The CDR3 has 13 residues. Germline V gives CDR1 KGHSH, CDR2 LQKENI. CDR3 protein: CASSRGQPEKLFF. The DNA for the CDR3 is TGTGCCAGCTCAAGGGGACAGCCCGAAAAACTGTTTTTT.

This sequence joins TRBV5-4 and TRBJ2-3, with 9 bases lining up with TRBD1. The CDR3 totals 14 residues. Germline lookup yields CDR1 SGHNT and CDR2 YYREEE (reference sequence). After removal of 0 bases from V and 5 bases from J, the junction contained 1 base not matched to a gene. CDR3 region: CASSLGTGVDTQYF. CDR3 DNA sequence: TGTGCCAGCAGCTTGGGGACAGGGGTAGATACGCAGTATTTT.

This clone was detected only once. The V and J genes are TRBV2 and TRBJ2-5, with a tentative D call TRBD1 (5 bases). This CDR3 has 14 residues. Germline V CDR1 and CDR2: SNHLY, FYNNEI. V was clipped by 3 bases and J by 4 bases, with 12 bases between them. The CDR3: CASSDSGRGETQYF. The CDR3 DNA reads TGTGCCAGCAGTGATTCAGGGCGCGGAGAGACCCAGTACTTC.

V usage is TRBV24-1 and J usage is TRBJ2-2, with TRBD2 matching 12 bases. With V trimmed by 5 bases and J by 3 bases, 6 bases remained unmatched. CDR1 KGHDR and CDR2 SFDVKD come from the germline V gene. The CDR3 sequence is 17 residues long. CDR3 sequence (DNA): TGTGCCACCAGTGGGTGGACTAGCGGGGAGTACACCGGGGAGCTGTTTTTT. Residues: CATSGWTSGEYTGELFF.

The chain employs TRBV19 and TRBJ2-3, with TRBD2 matching over 9 bases. From germline, CDR1 is LNHDA and CDR2 SQIVND (reference sequence). V was clipped by 4 bases and J by 3 bases; unmatched bases: 2. The CDR3 spans 14 residues. CDR3 DNA: TGTGCCAGTAGTACAGCGGGGGGAACAGATACGCAGTATTTT. Amino acids: CASSTAGGTDTQYF.

CDR3 loop: CASIERGQISNQPQHF. DNA for the CDR3: TGTGCCAGCATAGAAAGGGGGCAGATTAGCAATCAGCCCCAGCATTTT. The chain recombines TRBV19 with TRBJ1-5; 7 positions match TRBD1. Germline V gene lookup returns CDR1 LNHDA and CDR2 SQIVND (reference sequence). This CDR3 is 16 amino acids long. Trimming took 9 bases from V and 0 from J; bases not matched to a gene: 11. Filled out from reference TRBV19 and TRBJ1-5, the complete variable domain reads DGGITQSPKYLFRKEGQNVTLSCEQNLNHDAMYWYRQDPGQGLRLIYYSQIVNDFQKGDIAEGYSVSREKKESFPLTVTSAQKNPTAFYLCASIERGQISNQPQHFGDGTRLSIL.

This clone has just one count. The rearrangement links TRBV2 to TRBJ2-3; 7 nucleotides align to TRBD1. Trimming removed 0 bases from V and 1 base from J; junction bases left unmatched: 7. This CDR3 has 17 residues. CDR1 SNHLY and CDR2 FYNNEI come from the germline V gene. CDR3 protein: CASSEASDRPRTDTQYF. As DNA, the CDR3 is TGTGCCAGCAGTGAAGCATCGGACAGGCCTCGCACAGATACGCAGTATTTT.

This sequence joins TRBV3-1 (or the pseudogene TRBV3-2) and TRBJ1-4; 8 positions match TRBD1. CDR1 and CDR2 (germline): LGHDT, YNNKEL (reference sequence). The CDR3 totals 15 residues. With 1 base clipped from V and 6 bases from J, the junction kept 4 bases outside the gene matches. The DNA for the CDR3 is TGTGCCAGCAGCCAAGGTCCAGGGGGCGATGAAAAACTGTTTTTT. Amino acid sequence: CASSQGPGGDEKLFF.

This chain connects TRBV19 to TRBJ1-5; D may be TRBD1 (6 bases). Germline V gene lookup returns CDR1 LNHDA and CDR2 SQIVND (reference sequence). This CDR3 comprises 15 residues. Trimming removed 7 bases from V and 6 bases from J, with 19 bases in between. CDR3 residues: CASTPLTGKGQPQHF. CDR3 bases: TGTGCCAGTACTCCGCTAACAGGGAAGGGTCAGCCCCAGCATTTT.

Comments on this clone: The sample contains more than one DNA sequence encoding this CDR3. This chain joins TRBV27 and TRBJ1-2, with a tentative D call TRBD1 (6 bases). V was trimmed by 5 bases and J by 6 bases, leaving 10 bases between them. The CDR3 extends over 12 amino acids. Germline V gives CDR1 MNHEY, CDR2 SMNVEV (reference sequence). The CDR3 nucleotides read TGTGCCAGCAGTCTCAGGGGAGATGGCTACACCTTC. As protein: CASSLRGDGYTF.

This rearrangement joins TRBV4-1 to TRBJ2-5; D might be TRBD1 (6 bases). This CDR3 spans 15 amino acids. Trimming pared 1 base from V and 2 bases from J, leaving 11 bases between. CDR1 is MGHRA, CDR2 YSYEKL, per germline. The CDR3 bases are TGCGCCAGCAGCCAAGCCAGGGGCGAACAAGAGACCCAGTACTTC. It codes for CASSQARGEQETQYF.

The V call is TRBV12-5, the J call TRBJ2-5; D unresolved. Germline loops: CDR1 LGHNT, CDR2 FRNRAP. The CDR3 is 12 amino acids. V was shortened by 2 bases and J by 5 bases, with 6 bases between the two germline ends. The CDR3 nucleotides read TGTGCTAGTGGTTTGATCGGGGAGACCCAGTACTTC. This codes for CASGLIGETQYF.

The table lists this clone with a count of one. Different DNA sequences within this sample yield the same CDR3. The rearrangement links TRBV7-9 to TRBJ2-5, with D possibly TRBD1 on 6 matching bases. CDR3 length equals 13 residues. CDR1 and CDR2 (germline): SEHNR, FQNEAQ (reference sequence). V lost 3 bases and J 1 base, leaving 6 bases between the germline ends. Written as DNA, the CDR3 is TGTGCCAGCAGCTTGGGGGCCCAAGAGACCCAGTACTTC. Its translation is CASSLGAQETQYF.

J is TRBJ2-7 and V is TRBV11-2; 7 positions agree with TRBD2. CDR3 length: 14 residues. The V segment lost 4 bases and the J segment 3 bases; nucleotides outside the gene matches: 6. The germline gives CDR1 SGHAT, CDR2 FQNNGV. CDR3 sequence reads: CASSSMLAVYEQYF. The CDR3 nucleotides are TGTGCCAGCAGCTCAATGCTAGCGGTCTACGAGCAGTACTTC.

The CDR3 sequence is CASSVGQGAVINEKLFF. The CDR3 DNA reads TGCGCCAGCAGCGTGGGACAGGGGGCTGTTATTAATGAAAAACTGTTTTTT. The rearrangement uses TRBV5-1 and TRBJ1-4, with 12 bases identical to TRBD1. The germline V gene has CDR1 SGHRS and CDR2 YFSETQ. Trimming removed 4 bases from V and 4 bases from J; junction bases left unmatched: 8. The CDR3 runs to 17 residues.

The gene calls are TRBV7-2 and TRBJ2-7; tentatively, D is TRBD1 (6 bases). Germline values: CDR1 SGHTA, CDR2 FQGNSA. V gave up 3 bases and J gave up 0 bases, with 12 bases separating them. This CDR3 is built from 15 residues. The CDR3: CASSLAGTTSYEQYF. The DNA for the CDR3 is TGTGCCAGCAGCTTGGCCGGGACAACCTCCTACGAGCAGTACTTC.

This clone was counted a few times. The rearrangement links TRBV10-1 to TRBJ1-2; 9 bases map to TRBD1. The CDR3 covers 14 residues. Trimming removed 4 bases from V and 4 bases from J; junction bases left unmatched: 4. CDR1 is WNHNN and CDR2 is SYGVQD in the germline V gene (reference sequence). The CDR3 loop reads CASSVRDRVYGYTF. The CDR3 DNA sequence: TGCGCCAGCAGTGTCCGGGACAGGGTCTATGGCTACACCTTC.

The rearrangement links TRBV2 to TRBJ2-1, with D possibly being TRBD1 (6 bases). V shed 2 bases and J shed 3 bases, with 14 bases lying between them. Germline V gene sequence: CDR1 SNHLY, CDR2 FYNNEI. The CDR3 runs to 16 residues. The CDR3 reads CASSEPPGTFYNEQFF. Here the CDR3 DNA reads TGTGCCAGCAGTGAACCCCCCGGGACATTCTACAATGAGCAGTTCTTC.